This paragraph covers one TCR beta chain sequence. Its antigen is as yet unknown. The data stem from a study of shared clonotypes between healthy human individuals. General study findings and limits: Incomplete sequencing of sorted subsets was indicated by rarefaction despite large depth. Relative to clonotypes present in all four donors, those not shared had lower generation probabilities. The sharing of 5% to 5.5% of naive CD4 clonotypes was seen across a handful of donors.

Original handling: Junction-only sequences without quality scores were provided by ImmunoSEQ, so filtering was different. TCRdb's table, derived via immunoSEQ multiplex PCR, lists solely in-frame clones and lacks some. The V and J calls and clone size were taken over from that table, and D and trimming were inferred from the DNA. The repertoire holds roughly 2.1 million clones, with around 93% as singletons. The V gene's germline CDR1 is SNHLY and CDR2 FYNNEI. With 10 bases clipped from V and 1 base from J, the junction kept 4 bases outside the gene matches. This CDR3 has 13 residues. Terminally differentiated effector memory CD45RA+ cells were excluded from the naive CD8 cells, which were CD45RO-negative and positively selected for CCR7.

This clonotype originated in a man aged 18 to 35 in good health. Some clones in this sample may be carry-over from other donors' samples. The chain links TRBV2 to TRBJ2-7; 10 bases map to TRBD1. Material for sequencing was naive CD8+ T cells from PBMCs. CDR3 coding DNA: TGTGCCAAGGGGACAGGGGAGTCCTACGAGCAGTACTTC. It encodes CAKGTGESYEQYF.